What follows is one TCR beta chain and its context. No antigen is known for it. The data stem from a study of cytomegalovirus exposure and HLA in healthy donors. PCR used 60 Vbeta primers and 13 Jbeta primers. Sequencing used immunoSEQ multiplex PCR; TCRdb keeps in-frame clones, though not all of them. The sample carries approximately 190,000 clones, approximately 80% recorded once. Per germline, CDR1 MNHNS and CDR2 SASEGT. Deletions cut 1 base from V and 3 bases from J, with 11 bases between. The CDR3 spans 15 residues. Study-level results: Another analysis was done later, and it associated around 17,000 TCR beta sequences with HLA alleles at 0.05 false discovery rate.

This receptor was taken from a man aged 40-55 years in good health and CMV-seropositive. Sequenced sample: PBMCs. This chain links TRBV6-1 with TRBJ2-3; possibly TRBD2 for D (5 bases). CDR3 coding DNA: TGTGCCAGCAGTGAAGTAAGCGGTGGGACAGATACGCAGTATTTT. As protein: CASSEVSGGTDTQYF.